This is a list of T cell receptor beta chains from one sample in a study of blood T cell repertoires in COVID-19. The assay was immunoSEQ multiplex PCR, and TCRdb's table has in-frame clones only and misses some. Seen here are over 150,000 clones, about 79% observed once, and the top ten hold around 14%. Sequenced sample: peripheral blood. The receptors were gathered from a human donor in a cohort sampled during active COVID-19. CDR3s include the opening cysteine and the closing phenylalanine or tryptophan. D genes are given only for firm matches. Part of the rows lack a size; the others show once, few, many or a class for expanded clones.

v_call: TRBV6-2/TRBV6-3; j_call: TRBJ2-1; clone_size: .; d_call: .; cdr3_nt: TGTGCCAGCAGTTCCCTAGCACCACTATACAATGAGCAGTTCTTC; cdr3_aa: CASSSLAPLYNEQFF
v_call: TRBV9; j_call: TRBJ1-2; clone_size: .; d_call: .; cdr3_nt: TGTGCCAGCAGAGGGGGGGGCTATGGCTACACCTTC; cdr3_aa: CASRGGGYGYTF
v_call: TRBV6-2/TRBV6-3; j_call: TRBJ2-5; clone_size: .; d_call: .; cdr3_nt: TGTGCCAGCAGTTACTCAGAGGGTCGGGAGACCCAGTACTTC; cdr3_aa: CASSYSEGRETQYF
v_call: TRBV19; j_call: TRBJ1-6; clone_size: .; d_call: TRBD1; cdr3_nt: TGTGCCAGTAGTCCCCCGGGACAGGGGGCACCCCTCCACTTT; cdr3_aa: CASSPPGQGAPLHF
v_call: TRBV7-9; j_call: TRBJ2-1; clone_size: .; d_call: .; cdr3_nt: TGTGCCAGCAGCTTAGCGTCGGATGAGCAGTTCTTC; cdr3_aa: CASSLASDEQFF
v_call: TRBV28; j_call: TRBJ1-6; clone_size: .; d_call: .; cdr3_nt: TGTGCCAGCTCCCAGGACAGTAATTCACCCCTCCACTTT; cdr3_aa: CASSQDSNSPLHF
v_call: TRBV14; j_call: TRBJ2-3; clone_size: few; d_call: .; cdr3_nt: TGTGCCAGCAGCCAAGGGACAGCATTCGCGCAGTATTTT; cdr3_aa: CASSQGTAFAQYF
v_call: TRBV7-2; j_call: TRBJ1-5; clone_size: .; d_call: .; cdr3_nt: TGTGCCAGCAGCTTGGAATATAGCAGTAATCAGCCCCAGCATTTT; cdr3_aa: CASSLEYSSNQPQHF
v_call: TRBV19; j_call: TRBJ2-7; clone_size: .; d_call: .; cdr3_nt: TGTGCCAGTAGTGCAAACAGGTACGAGCAGTACTTC; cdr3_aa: CASSANRYEQYF
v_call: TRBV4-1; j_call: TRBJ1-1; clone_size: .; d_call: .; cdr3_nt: TGCGCCAGCAGCTTCGGATCCACGGGACAAAGGAACACTGAAGCTTTCTTT; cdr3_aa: CASSFGSTGQRNTEAFF
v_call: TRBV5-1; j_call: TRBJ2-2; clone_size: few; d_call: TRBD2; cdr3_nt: TGCGCCAGCAGCAGGACTAGCGTCTCCCTGAACACCGGGGAGCTGTTTTTT; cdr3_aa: CASSRTSVSLNTGELFF
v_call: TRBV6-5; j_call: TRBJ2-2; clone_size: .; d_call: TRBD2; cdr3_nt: TGTGCCAGCAGTTACCCGAGCGGGGGTAATATCGGGGAGCTGTTTTTT; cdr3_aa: CASSYPSGGNIGELFF
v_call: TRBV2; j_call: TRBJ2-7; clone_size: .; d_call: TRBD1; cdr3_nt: TGTGCCAGCAGTAGACAGGGGCTACCCTACGAGCAGTACTTC; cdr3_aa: CASSRQGLPYEQYF
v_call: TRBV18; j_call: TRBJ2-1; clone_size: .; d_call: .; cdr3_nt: TGTGCCAGCTCACCACTTGAACACTCGGGAGCTTTCGTAAGTGAGCAGTTCTTC; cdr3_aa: CASSPLEHSGAFVSEQFF
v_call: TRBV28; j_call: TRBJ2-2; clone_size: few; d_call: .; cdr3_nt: TGTGCCAGCAGTTTATCCGAGACCGGGGAGCTGTTTTTT; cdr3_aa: CASSLSETGELFF
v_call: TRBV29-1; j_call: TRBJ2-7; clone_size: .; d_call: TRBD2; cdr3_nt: TGCAGCGTTCGGACTAGCGGGCTGGCCTCCTACGAGCAGTACTTC; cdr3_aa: CSVRTSGLASYEQYF
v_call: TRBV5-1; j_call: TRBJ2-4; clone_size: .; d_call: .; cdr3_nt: TGCGCCAGCAGCTCCGACTCGCTTAAGTGGGCCAAAAACATTCAGTACTTC; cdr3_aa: CASSSDSLKWAKNIQYF
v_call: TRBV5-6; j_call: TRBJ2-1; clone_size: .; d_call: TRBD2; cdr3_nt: TGTGCCAGCAGTCGGCTAGCGGGAGGGGGAGATGAGCAGTTCTTC; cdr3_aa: CASSRLAGGGDEQFF
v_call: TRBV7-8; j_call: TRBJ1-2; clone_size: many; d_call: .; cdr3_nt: TGTGCCAGCAGCTTAGCCCGATTTCTACAGGCTAACTATGGCTACACCTTC; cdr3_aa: CASSLARFLQANYGYTF
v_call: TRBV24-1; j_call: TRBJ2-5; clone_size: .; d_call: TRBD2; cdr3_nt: TGTGCCACCAGTCCTAGCGGGAGGGAGGGCCTCAGAAAGACCCAGTACTTC; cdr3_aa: CATSPSGREGLRKTQYF
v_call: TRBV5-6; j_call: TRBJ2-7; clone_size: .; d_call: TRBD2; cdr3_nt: TGTGCCAGCAGCTTGGCCCTAGCGGGGGGATTGGAGCAGTACTTC; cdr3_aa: CASSLALAGGLEQYF
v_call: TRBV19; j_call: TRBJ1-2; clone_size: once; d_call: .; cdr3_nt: TGTGCCAGTCGAAACCCCGTGGACCGCGGGGGGCCCTATGGCTACACCTTC; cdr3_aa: CASRNPVDRGGPYGYTF
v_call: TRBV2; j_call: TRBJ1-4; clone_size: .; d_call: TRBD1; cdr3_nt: TGTGCCAGCAGTGGCCGGGACAGATTAAATGAAAAACTGTTTTTT; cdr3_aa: CASSGRDRLNEKLFF